The rows below give T cell receptor beta chains drawn from one sample of a study of shared clonotypes between healthy human individuals. Generated by immunoSEQ multiplex PCR, the TCRdb table keeps only in-frame clones and is missing some. In the table there are hundreds of thousands of clones, about 95% of which are singletons. The sequencing input was naive CD8+ T cells sorted from blood. These receptors were collected from a woman aged 25 to 39 in good health. Both conserved end residues are part of each CDR3. The D gene is left open where the match is weak. The size entry is marked missing in some rows and otherwise reads once, few, many or a size class.

clone_size: .; v_call: TRBV5-4; d_call: .; j_call: TRBJ1-1; cdr3_aa: CASSLLGGVTEAFF; cdr3_nt: TGTGCCAGCAGCTTGTTAGGGGGGGTCACTGAAGCTTTCTTT
clone_size: .; v_call: TRBV2; d_call: .; j_call: TRBJ2-7; cdr3_aa: CASRGGGPTYEQYF; cdr3_nt: TGTGCCAGCAGGGGAGGAGGACCCACCTACGAGCAGTACTTC
clone_size: .; v_call: TRBV21-1; d_call: .; j_call: TRBJ2-5; cdr3_aa: CARESGLRASEETQYF; cdr3_nt: TGTGCCAGGGAAAGTGGGCTCCGGGCTTCGGAAGAGACCCAGTACTTC
clone_size: once; v_call: TRBV7-9; d_call: .; j_call: TRBJ1-3; cdr3_aa: CASRLAGNTIYF; cdr3_nt: TGTGCCAGCAGGTTAGCTGGGAACACCATATATTTT
clone_size: once; v_call: TRBV27; d_call: TRBD1; j_call: TRBJ2-2; cdr3_aa: CASSSRQGRGELFF; cdr3_nt: TGTGCCAGCAGTTCCCGACAGGGCCGCGGGGAGCTGTTTTTT
clone_size: once; v_call: TRBV29-1; d_call: .; j_call: TRBJ2-7; cdr3_aa: CSVRDGYEQYF; cdr3_nt: TGCAGCGTCAGGGATGGCTACGAGCAGTACTTC
clone_size: .; v_call: TRBV29-1; d_call: TRBD1; j_call: TRBJ2-1; cdr3_aa: CSVTGGEVKDEQFF; cdr3_nt: TGCAGCGTGACAGGGGGCGAGGTTAAGGATGAGCAGTTCTTC
clone_size: .; v_call: TRBV6-5; d_call: TRBD1; j_call: TRBJ1-4; cdr3_aa: CASSPWTGGNEKLFF; cdr3_nt: TGTGCCAGCAGTCCGTGGACAGGCGGGAATGAAAAACTGTTTTTT
clone_size: .; v_call: TRBV28; d_call: TRBD2; j_call: TRBJ2-1; cdr3_aa: CASSPQRELGYNEQFF; cdr3_nt: TGTGCCAGCAGTCCGCAGCGGGAGTTGGGATACAATGAGCAGTTCTTC
clone_size: once; v_call: TRBV27; d_call: .; j_call: TRBJ2-1; cdr3_aa: CASSYYNEQFF; cdr3_nt: TGTGCCAGCAGTTACTATAATGAGCAGTTCTTC
clone_size: .; v_call: TRBV9; d_call: .; j_call: TRBJ1-2; cdr3_aa: CASSPPLRPYYGYTF; cdr3_nt: TGTGCCAGCAGCCCCCCCCTACGGCCATACTATGGCTACACCTTC
clone_size: .; v_call: TRBV5-1; d_call: TRBD1; j_call: TRBJ1-1; cdr3_aa: CASSLGGTGGYHFMNTEAFF; cdr3_nt: TGCGCCAGCAGCTTGGGCGGGACAGGGGGCTATCACTTCATGAACACTGAAGCTTTCTTT
clone_size: .; v_call: TRBV6-5; d_call: TRBD1; j_call: TRBJ2-2; cdr3_aa: CASSYATGVGGELFF; cdr3_nt: TGTGCCAGCAGTTACGCTACAGGGGTTGGCGGGGAGCTGTTTTTT
clone_size: .; v_call: TRBV5-5; d_call: .; j_call: TRBJ1-2; cdr3_aa: CASSWTPTGGGYTF; cdr3_nt: TGTGCCAGCAGCTGGACCCCGACAGGCGGTGGCTACACCTTC
clone_size: .; v_call: TRBV28; d_call: TRBD1; j_call: TRBJ1-1; cdr3_aa: CASVLGTAINMNTEAFF; cdr3_nt: TGTGCCAGCGTTCTGGGGACAGCGATTAACATGAACACTGAAGCTTTCTTT
clone_size: .; v_call: TRBV5-1; d_call: TRBD2; j_call: TRBJ2-1; cdr3_aa: CASSSTTSAHNEQFF; cdr3_nt: TGCGCCAGCAGCTCGACGACTAGCGCCCACAATGAGCAGTTCTTC
clone_size: .; v_call: TRBV9; d_call: .; j_call: TRBJ1-4; cdr3_aa: CASSVAGTANEKLFF; cdr3_nt: TGTGCCAGCAGCGTAGCCGGGACGGCGAACGAAAAACTGTTTTTT
clone_size: .; v_call: TRBV10-3; d_call: .; j_call: TRBJ2-7; cdr3_aa: CAISESSQQYF; cdr3_nt: TGTGCCATCAGTGAGTCCAGTCAGCAGTACTTC
clone_size: .; v_call: TRBV28; d_call: .; j_call: TRBJ1-5; cdr3_aa: CASSSRGYNQPQHF; cdr3_nt: TGTGCCAGCAGCAGCCGGGGATACAATCAGCCCCAGCATTTT
clone_size: .; v_call: TRBV5-4; d_call: TRBD2; j_call: TRBJ2-7; cdr3_aa: CASSPAGGSLYEQYF; cdr3_nt: TGTGCCAGCAGCCCAGCAGGCGGGAGTCTCTACGAGCAGTACTTC
clone_size: once; v_call: TRBV5-8; d_call: .; j_call: TRBJ2-7; cdr3_aa: CASSPTFDEQYF; cdr3_nt: TGTGCCAGCAGCCCCACGTTCGACGAGCAGTACTTC
clone_size: .; v_call: TRBV27; d_call: TRBD2; j_call: TRBJ2-7; cdr3_aa: CASSPGLGDYEQYF; cdr3_nt: TGTGCCAGCAGTCCCGGACTAGGTGACTACGAGCAGTACTTC
clone_size: .; v_call: TRBV28; d_call: .; j_call: TRBJ2-1; cdr3_aa: CAIRGAIDEQFF; cdr3_nt: TGTGCCATACGAGGAGCTATAGATGAGCAGTTCTTC
clone_size: .; v_call: TRBV7-8; d_call: TRBD1; j_call: TRBJ1-2; cdr3_aa: CASSLGGTGDGYTF; cdr3_nt: TGTGCCAGCAGCTTAGGGGGGACAGGGGATGGCTACACCTTC
clone_size: .; v_call: TRBV27; d_call: TRBD1; j_call: TRBJ2-1; cdr3_aa: CASSWGQGSAISYNEQFF; cdr3_nt: TGTGCCAGCAGTTGGGGACAGGGTTCTGCGATCTCCTACAATGAGCAGTTCTTC